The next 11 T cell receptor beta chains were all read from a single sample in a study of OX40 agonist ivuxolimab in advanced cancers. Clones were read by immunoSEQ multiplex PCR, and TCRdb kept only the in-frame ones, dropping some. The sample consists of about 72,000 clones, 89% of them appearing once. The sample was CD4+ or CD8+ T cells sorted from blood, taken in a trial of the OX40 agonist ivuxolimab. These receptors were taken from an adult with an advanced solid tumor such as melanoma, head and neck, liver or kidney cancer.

The CDR3 nucleotides read TGTGCCAGTAGAGACGGGGGCTCTCGCTACGAGCAGTACTTC. Its translation: CASRDGGSRYEQYF. The chain employs TRBV19 and TRBJ2-7; tentatively, D is TRBD1 or TRBD2 (6 bases each). Deletions cut 6 bases from V and 3 bases from J, with 15 bases between. The CDR3 loop spans 14 amino acids. Germline-derived CDR1 and CDR2 are LNHDA and SQIVND (reference sequence).

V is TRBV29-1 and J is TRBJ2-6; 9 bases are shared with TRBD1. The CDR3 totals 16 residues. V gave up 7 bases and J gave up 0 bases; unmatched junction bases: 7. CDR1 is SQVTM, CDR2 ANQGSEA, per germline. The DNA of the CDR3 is TGCAGCGCCGGAGGGGACAGGGACTCTGGGGCCAACGTCCTGACTTTC. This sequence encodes CSAGGDRDSGANVLTF.

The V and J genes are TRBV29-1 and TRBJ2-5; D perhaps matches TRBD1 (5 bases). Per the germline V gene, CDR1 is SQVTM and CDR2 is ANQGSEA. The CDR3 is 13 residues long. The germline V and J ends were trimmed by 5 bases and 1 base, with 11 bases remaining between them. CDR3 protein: CSVLFDSQETQYF. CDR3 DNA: TGCAGCGTTCTCTTTGACAGCCAAGAGACCCAGTACTTC.

Here the CDR3 DNA reads TGCGCCAGCAGCTTGAGGAGTCCCACAGATACGCAGTATTTT. As protein: CASSLRSPTDTQYF. The V gene is TRBV5-1, the J gene TRBJ2-3, with D uncertain. This CDR3 contains 14 residues. Trimming took off 1 base at V and 2 bases at J, with 8 bases between the two ends. Germline V lookup: CDR1 SGHRS, CDR2 YFSETQ.

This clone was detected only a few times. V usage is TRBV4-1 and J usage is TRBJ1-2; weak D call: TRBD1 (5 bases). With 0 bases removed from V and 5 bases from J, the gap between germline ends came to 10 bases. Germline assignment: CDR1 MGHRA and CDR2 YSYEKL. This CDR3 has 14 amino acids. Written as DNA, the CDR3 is TGCGCCAGCAGCCAAGAGAGGGAGGGGTATGGCTACACCTTC. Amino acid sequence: CASSQEREGYGYTF.

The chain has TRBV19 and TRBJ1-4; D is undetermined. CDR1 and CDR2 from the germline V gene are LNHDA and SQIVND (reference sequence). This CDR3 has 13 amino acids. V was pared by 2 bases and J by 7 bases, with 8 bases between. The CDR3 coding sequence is TGTGCCAGTAGTATACTGTACGGTGAAAAACTGTTTTTT. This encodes CASSILYGEKLFF.

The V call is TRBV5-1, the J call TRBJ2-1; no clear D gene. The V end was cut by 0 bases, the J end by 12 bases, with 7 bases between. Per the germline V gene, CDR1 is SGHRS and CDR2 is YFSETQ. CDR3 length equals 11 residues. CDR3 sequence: CASSLAGLQFF. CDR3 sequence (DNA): TGCGCCAGCAGCTTGGCAGGATTGCAGTTCTTC. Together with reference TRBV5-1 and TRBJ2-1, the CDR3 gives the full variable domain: KAGVTQTPRYLIKTRGQQVTLSCSPISGHRSVSWYQQTPGQGLQFLFEYFSETQRNKGNFPGRFSGRQFSNSRSEMNVSTLELGDSALYLCASSLAGLQFFGPGTRLTVL.

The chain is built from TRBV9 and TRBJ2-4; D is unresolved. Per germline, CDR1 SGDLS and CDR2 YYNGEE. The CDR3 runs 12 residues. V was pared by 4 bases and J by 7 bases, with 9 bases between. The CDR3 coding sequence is TGTGCCAGCAGCAGCCCCACGAACATTCAGTACTTC. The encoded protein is CASSSPTNIQYF.

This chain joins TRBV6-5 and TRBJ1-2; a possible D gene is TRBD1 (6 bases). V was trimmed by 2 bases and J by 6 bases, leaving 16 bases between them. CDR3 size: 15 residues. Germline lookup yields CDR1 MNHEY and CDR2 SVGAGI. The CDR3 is CASSYRDRPGDGYTF. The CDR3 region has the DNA TGTGCCAGCAGTTACCGTGACAGGCCCGGCGATGGCTACACCTTC.

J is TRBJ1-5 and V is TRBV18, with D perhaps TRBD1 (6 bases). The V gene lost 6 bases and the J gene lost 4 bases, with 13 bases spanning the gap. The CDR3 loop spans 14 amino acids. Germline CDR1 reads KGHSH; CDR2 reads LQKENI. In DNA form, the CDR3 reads TGTGCCAGCTCGCCGAGGGGGGAGAATCAGCCCCAGCATTTT. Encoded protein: CASSPRGENQPQHF.

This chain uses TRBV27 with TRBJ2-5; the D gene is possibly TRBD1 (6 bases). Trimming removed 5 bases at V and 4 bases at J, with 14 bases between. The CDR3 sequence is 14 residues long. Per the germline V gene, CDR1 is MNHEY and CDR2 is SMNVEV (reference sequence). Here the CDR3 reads CASSHRTARETQYF. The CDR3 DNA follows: TGTGCCAGCAGTCACCGGACAGCTAGAGAGACCCAGTACTTC.